This T cell receptor (beta chain) is from a study of radiation and T cells in renal cell carcinoma. Study context: Nephrectomy followed 15 Gy stereotactic body radiation by 4 weeks.

The time point was: blood 2 weeks post-SBRT. Treatment in this sample: 15 Gy SBRT to primary tumor, nephrectomy 4 weeks later. Radiation-treated patients gave blood at baseline, week 2 and week 4. The CDR3 spans 13 residues. V was trimmed by 8 bases and J by 1 base, leaving 12 bases between them. Germline V gene lookup returns CDR1 LNHDA and CDR2 SQIVND (reference sequence). Findings of the study overall: From baseline, blood top tumor clonotypes peaked at 2 weeks post-radiation.

Points on this clone: The antigen remains unidentified.

Some clones are missing from TCRdb's copy, which holds only in-frame ones; the method was immunoSEQ multiplex PCR. The table includes roughly 130,000 clones, 88% detected once. The rearrangement joins TRBV19 to TRBJ2-7, with TRBD1 as a possible D gene (5 bases). The receptor was isolated from a woman aged 65 to 85 with renal cell carcinoma. Specimen: blood, collected from a patient whose treatment included radiotherapy and nephrectomy. The CDR3 spells CASAREVSYEQYF. The DNA for the CDR3 is TGTGCCAGTGCCAGGGAAGTTTCCTACGAGCAGTACTTC.